Listed below are T cell receptor beta chains from one sample, sequenced in a study of early T cells in non-severe SARS-CoV-2 infection. TCRdb re-analysed the 5' RACE reads in MiXCR, keeping a single row per CDR3 protein. Of over 50,000 distinct CDR3 sequences listed, less than 14% are singletons. Sequencing used whole blood. These receptors were obtained from an adult who was a healthcare worker with PCR-confirmed SARS-CoV-2 infection or an uninfected control (not recorded which). The conserved cysteine and the conserved F or W are not part of the CDR3 here. Fields, in order: J gene, V gene, CDR3 length, CDR3 protein.

J gene: TRBJ1-4
V gene: TRBV20-1
CDR3 length: 13
CDR3 protein: SARVGRGVGEKLF

J gene: TRBJ1-2
V gene: TRBV4-2
CDR3 length: 14
CDR3 protein: ASSQDSAHVGGGYT

J gene: TRBJ2-5
V gene: TRBV7-2
CDR3 length: 10
CDR3 protein: ASSGAQETQY

J gene: TRBJ2-1
V gene: TRBV23-1
CDR3 length: 14
CDR3 protein: ASSQGGRVPWGEQF

J gene: TRBJ1-2
V gene: TRBV4-1
CDR3 length: 13
CDR3 protein: ASSLTGTEVYGYT

J gene: TRBJ1-4
V gene: TRBV28
CDR3 length: 11
CDR3 protein: ASRISAREKLF

J gene: TRBJ2-1
V gene: TRBV10-2
CDR3 length: 12
CDR3 protein: ASSVGGDYNEQF

J gene: TRBJ2-2
V gene: TRBV6-6
CDR3 length: 13
CDR3 protein: ASSPLAGAAGELF

J gene: TRBJ2-5
V gene: TRBV6-6
CDR3 length: 11
CDR3 protein: ASSEGLVPTQY

J gene: TRBJ2-5
V gene: TRBV18
CDR3 length: 10
CDR3 protein: ASSPEGETQY

J gene: TRBJ2-3
V gene: TRBV11-2
CDR3 length: 14
CDR3 protein: ASSLRTGMNTDTQY

J gene: TRBJ2-1
V gene: TRBV7-9
CDR3 length: 12
CDR3 protein: ASSPYGTGHEQF

J gene: TRBJ2-2
V gene: TRBV29-1
CDR3 length: 11
CDR3 protein: SVERGSAGELF